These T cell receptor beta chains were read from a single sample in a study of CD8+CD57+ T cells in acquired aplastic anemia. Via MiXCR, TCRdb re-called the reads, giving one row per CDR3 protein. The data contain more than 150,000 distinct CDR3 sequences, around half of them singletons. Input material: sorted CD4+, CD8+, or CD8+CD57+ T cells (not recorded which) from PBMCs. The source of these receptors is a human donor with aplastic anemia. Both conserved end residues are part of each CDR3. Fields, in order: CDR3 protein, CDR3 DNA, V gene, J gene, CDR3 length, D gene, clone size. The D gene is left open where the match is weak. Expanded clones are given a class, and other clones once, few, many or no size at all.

CDR3aa: CSVVLTGSYEQYF
CDR3nt: TGCAGCGTTGTTCTTACCGGCTCCTACGAGCAGTACTTC
v_gene: TRBV29-1
j_gene: TRBJ2-7
len: 13
d_gene: NA
abundance: NA

CDR3aa: CASSMGLAGDGYF
CDR3nt: TGTGCCAGCAGCATGGGACTAGCGGGTGATGGGTACTTC
v_gene: TRBV7-2
j_gene: TRBJ2-4
len: 13
d_gene: TRBD2
abundance: many

CDR3aa: CATSDGQANEQFF
CDR3nt: TGTGCCACCAGTGATGGACAGGCCAATGAGCAGTTCTTC
v_gene: TRBV24-1
j_gene: TRBJ2-1
len: 13
d_gene: TRBD1
abundance: NA

CDR3aa: CASSPWVGQAYEQYF
CDR3nt: TGTGCCAGCAGCCCCTGGGTAGGTCAAGCCTACGAGCAGTACTTC
v_gene: TRBV28
j_gene: TRBJ2-7
len: 15
d_gene: NA
abundance: NA

CDR3aa: CASSLVTTNEKLFF
CDR3nt: TGTGCCAGCAGCTTAGTTACGACTAATGAAAAACTGTTTTTT
v_gene: TRBV7-8
j_gene: TRBJ1-4
len: 14
d_gene: NA
abundance: once

CDR3aa: CASSIQGANTEAFF
CDR3nt: TGTGCCAGCAGTATACAGGGGGCGAACACTGAAGCTTTCTTT
v_gene: TRBV12-3/TRBV12-4
j_gene: TRBJ1-1
len: 14
d_gene: TRBD1
abundance: NA

CDR3aa: CASSLESGFNHNEQFF
CDR3nt: TGCGCCAGCAGCTTGGAGTCGGGGTTTAACCACAATGAGCAGTTCTTC
v_gene: TRBV5-1
j_gene: TRBJ2-1
len: 16
d_gene: NA
abundance: few

CDR3aa: CASREAGDTQYF
CDR3nt: TGTGCCAGCAGGGAGGCGGGAGATACGCAGTATTTT
v_gene: TRBV2
j_gene: TRBJ2-3
len: 12
d_gene: NA
abundance: NA

CDR3aa: CASSGRPGETQYF
CDR3nt: TGTGCCAGTTCCGGGAGACCGGGGGAGACCCAGTACTTC
v_gene: TRBV6-1
j_gene: TRBJ2-5
len: 13
d_gene: NA
abundance: many

CDR3aa: CASSSSLGGRSGELFF
CDR3nt: TGTGCCAGCAGCTCGTCCCTCGGGGGCAGGTCCGGGGAGCTGTTTTTT
v_gene: TRBV11-1
j_gene: TRBJ2-2
len: 16
d_gene: NA
abundance: NA

CDR3aa: CAASRDNYGYTF
CDR3nt: TGTGCCGCCTCCCGGGACAACTATGGCTACACCTTC
v_gene: TRBV12-3/TRBV12-4
j_gene: TRBJ1-2
len: 12
d_gene: NA
abundance: many

CDR3aa: CAIRQLGDSNSPLHF
CDR3nt: TGTGCCATCAGACAACTGGGGGACAGTAATTCACCCCTCCACTTT
v_gene: TRBV10-3
j_gene: TRBJ1-6
len: 15
d_gene: TRBD1
abundance: many

CDR3aa: CASSLGGKYEQYF
CDR3nt: TGTGCCAGCAGCTTAGGGGGCAAGTACGAGCAGTACTTC
v_gene: TRBV7-2
j_gene: TRBJ2-7
len: 13
d_gene: NA
abundance: NA

CDR3aa: CASSEGGFNQPQHF
CDR3nt: TGTGCCAGCAGTGAAGGGGGCTTCAATCAGCCCCAGCATTTT
v_gene: TRBV2
j_gene: TRBJ1-5
len: 14
d_gene: NA
abundance: NA

CDR3aa: CASSLPLAGGPRETQYF
CDR3nt: TGTGCCAGCAGTTTACCGCTAGCGGGGGGGCCGAGAGAGACCCAGTACTTC
v_gene: TRBV10-3
j_gene: TRBJ2-5
len: 17
d_gene: TRBD2
abundance: NA

CDR3aa: CAGSVEGGRAPDTQYF
CDR3nt: TGTGCCGGCAGCGTAGAAGGGGGGAGGGCCCCAGATACGCAGTATTTT
v_gene: TRBV9
j_gene: TRBJ2-3
len: 16
d_gene: NA
abundance: NA

CDR3aa: CASSPGGDQPQHF
CDR3nt: TGTGCCAGCAGTCCAGGGGGTGATCAGCCCCAGCATTTT
v_gene: TRBV7-3
j_gene: TRBJ1-5
len: 13
d_gene: TRBD1
abundance: NA

CDR3aa: CASSIGGSFYGYTF
CDR3nt: TGTGCCAGTAGTATAGGAGGGTCGTTCTATGGCTACACCTTC
v_gene: TRBV19
j_gene: TRBJ1-2
len: 14
d_gene: NA
abundance: once

CDR3aa: CASSKLGEQFF
CDR3nt: TGTGCCAGCAGCAAACTAGGTGAGCAGTTCTTC
v_gene: TRBV9
j_gene: TRBJ2-1
len: 11
d_gene: NA
abundance: NA

CDR3aa: CASSLGQGADSPLHF
CDR3nt: TGTGCCAGCAGCTTAGGACAGGGGGCTGATTCACCCCTCCACTTT
v_gene: TRBV7-9
j_gene: TRBJ1-6
len: 15
d_gene: TRBD1
abundance: NA

CDR3aa: CASSVEGHPNTEAFF
CDR3nt: TGTGCCAGCAGCGTAGAAGGACACCCGAACACTGAAGCTTTCTTT
v_gene: TRBV9
j_gene: TRBJ1-1
len: 15
d_gene: NA
abundance: many

CDR3aa: CASGSVPGQDTYEQYF
CDR3nt: TGTGCTAGTGGTTCCGTGCCGGGACAGGACACCTACGAGCAGTACTTC
v_gene: TRBV12-5
j_gene: TRBJ2-7
len: 16
d_gene: TRBD1
abundance: once

CDR3aa: CASSLVQGFTYEQYF
CDR3nt: TGTGCCAGCAGCTTAGTACAGGGGTTCACCTACGAGCAGTACTTC
v_gene: TRBV5-5
j_gene: TRBJ2-7
len: 15
d_gene: TRBD1
abundance: NA

CDR3aa: CASSTGTSGSYGELFF
CDR3nt: TGTGCCAGTAGTACCGGGACTAGCGGGAGTTACGGGGAGCTGTTTTTT
v_gene: TRBV19
j_gene: TRBJ2-2
len: 16
d_gene: TRBD2
abundance: NA

CDR3aa: CASQEGANTEAFF
CDR3nt: TGTGCCAGTCAGGAGGGAGCGAACACTGAAGCTTTCTTT
v_gene: TRBV19
j_gene: TRBJ1-1
len: 13
d_gene: NA
abundance: NA

CDR3aa: CAISDLGGGGTYEQYF
CDR3nt: TGTGCCATCAGTGACCTAGGGGGAGGGGGTACGTACGAGCAGTACTTC
v_gene: TRBV10-3
j_gene: TRBJ2-7
len: 16
d_gene: NA
abundance: NA

CDR3aa: CSDLRDRSYEQYF
CDR3nt: TGCAGCGACCTCCGGGACAGATCCTACGAGCAGTACTTC
v_gene: TRBV29-1
j_gene: TRBJ2-7
len: 13
d_gene: TRBD1
abundance: many

CDR3aa: CASSQGLNSPLHF
CDR3nt: TGTGCCAGCAGTCAGGGGCTAAATTCACCCCTCCACTTT
v_gene: TRBV7-3
j_gene: TRBJ1-6
len: 13
d_gene: NA
abundance: many

CDR3aa: CSAFSLAVNEQFF
CDR3nt: TGCAGTGCTTTCTCTCTAGCGGTCAATGAGCAGTTCTTC
v_gene: TRBV20-1
j_gene: TRBJ2-1
len: 13
d_gene: TRBD2
abundance: many

CDR3aa: CASRGQALGGYTF
CDR3nt: TGTGCCAGCCGGGGCCAGGCCCTTGGGGGCTACACCTTC
v_gene: TRBV12-3/TRBV12-4
j_gene: TRBJ1-2
len: 13
d_gene: NA
abundance: few

CDR3aa: CASRIQGSKETQYF
CDR3nt: TGTGCCAGCAGAATACAAGGTAGTAAGGAGACCCAGTACTTC
v_gene: TRBV2
j_gene: TRBJ2-5
len: 14
d_gene: NA
abundance: once

CDR3aa: CASSASWQGDYGYTF
CDR3nt: TGTGCCAGCAGCGCCAGTTGGCAGGGGGACTATGGCTACACCTTC
v_gene: TRBV19
j_gene: TRBJ1-2
len: 15
d_gene: TRBD1
abundance: NA

CDR3aa: CASSFGGLETQYF
CDR3nt: TGTGCCAGCAGCTTCGGGGGGCTAGAGACCCAGTACTTC
v_gene: TRBV7-3
j_gene: TRBJ2-5
len: 13
d_gene: NA
abundance: many

CDR3aa: CASSIGLALPGELFF
CDR3nt: TGTGCCAGTAGTATTGGGCTAGCGTTACCCGGGGAGCTGTTTTTT
v_gene: TRBV19
j_gene: TRBJ2-2
len: 15
d_gene: NA
abundance: many

CDR3aa: CASSATGKSSYEQYF
CDR3nt: TGTGCCAGTAGCGCTACAGGGAAGAGCTCCTACGAGCAGTACTTC
v_gene: TRBV19
j_gene: TRBJ2-7
len: 15
d_gene: NA
abundance: NA

CDR3aa: CASRRTGQSQGNLPLHF
CDR3nt: TGTGCCAGCAGACGGACGGGACAGTCACAAGGAAATTTACCCCTCCACTTT
v_gene: TRBV11-2
j_gene: TRBJ1-6
len: 17
d_gene: TRBD1
abundance: NA

CDR3aa: CSVGVGGDKSYEQYF
CDR3nt: TGCAGCGTTGGGGTAGGGGGGGACAAATCCTACGAGCAGTACTTC
v_gene: TRBV29-1
j_gene: TRBJ2-7
len: 15
d_gene: NA
abundance: NA

CDR3aa: CSARPQGNTGELFF
CDR3nt: TGCAGTGCTAGACCGCAGGGCAACACCGGGGAGCTGTTTTTT
v_gene: TRBV20-1
j_gene: TRBJ2-2
len: 14
d_gene: NA
abundance: NA

CDR3aa: CASRSVTSGDTQYF
CDR3nt: TGTGCCAGTAGGTCCGTGACTAGCGGAGATACGCAGTATTTT
v_gene: TRBV19
j_gene: TRBJ2-3
len: 14
d_gene: TRBD2
abundance: NA

CDR3aa: CSASINYGYTF
CDR3nt: TGCAGTGCTAGCATCAACTATGGCTACACCTTC
v_gene: TRBV20-1
j_gene: TRBJ1-2
len: 11
d_gene: NA
abundance: NA

CDR3aa: CATRLSRTGEAFF
CDR3nt: TGTGCCACCCGTCTATCTAGAACGGGTGAAGCTTTCTTT
v_gene: TRBV5-4
j_gene: TRBJ1-1
len: 13
d_gene: NA
abundance: many

CDR3aa: CASSLNGRGADTQYF
CDR3nt: TGTGCCAGCAGCTTAAACGGCAGGGGCGCGGATACGCAGTATTTT
v_gene: TRBV7-2
j_gene: TRBJ2-3
len: 15
d_gene: NA
abundance: many

CDR3aa: CSVAQGLNTEAFF
CDR3nt: TGCAGCGTTGCGCAGGGATTGAACACTGAAGCTTTCTTT
v_gene: TRBV29-1
j_gene: TRBJ1-1
len: 13
d_gene: NA
abundance: many

CDR3aa: CASSWRGTITGELFF
CDR3nt: TGTGCCAGCAGCTGGAGGGGAACAATCACCGGGGAGCTGTTTTTT
v_gene: TRBV2
j_gene: TRBJ2-2
len: 15
d_gene: NA
abundance: NA

CDR3aa: CASSENDDNEQFF
CDR3nt: TGTGCCAGCAGTGAAAACGACGACAATGAGCAGTTCTTC
v_gene: TRBV25-1
j_gene: TRBJ2-1
len: 13
d_gene: NA
abundance: many

CDR3aa: CASSPLYGRTGGNEQFF
CDR3nt: TGTGCCAGCTCCCCCTTGTATGGCCGGACAGGAGGAAATGAGCAGTTCTTC
v_gene: TRBV18
j_gene: TRBJ2-1
len: 17
d_gene: TRBD1
abundance: few

CDR3aa: CAISELHTDTQYF
CDR3nt: TGTGCCATCAGTGAGCTACACACAGATACGCAGTATTTT
v_gene: TRBV10-3
j_gene: TRBJ2-3
len: 13
d_gene: NA
abundance: NA

CDR3aa: CATSRDRGREQYF
CDR3nt: TGTGCCACCAGCAGGGACAGGGGGCGCGAGCAGTACTTC
v_gene: TRBV15
j_gene: TRBJ2-7
len: 13
d_gene: TRBD1
abundance: few

CDR3aa: CASSLLLRSGQLKLANYGYTF
CDR3nt: TGTGCCAGCAGCCTACTCCTGAGATCTGGACAGCTTAAGTTAGCTAACTATGGCTACACCTTC
v_gene: TRBV14
j_gene: TRBJ1-2
len: 21
d_gene: NA
abundance: few

CDR3aa: CASSNRVMQPQHF
CDR3nt: TGTGCCAGTAGTAATAGGGTAATGCAGCCCCAGCATTTT
v_gene: TRBV19
j_gene: TRBJ1-5
len: 13
d_gene: NA
abundance: NA

CDR3aa: CASSVGPSEGSNEQFF
CDR3nt: TGTGCCAGCAGCGTAGGGCCCTCCGAGGGTTCCAATGAGCAGTTCTTC
v_gene: TRBV9
j_gene: TRBJ2-1
len: 16
d_gene: NA
abundance: many

CDR3aa: CASGLVLAGGGETQYF
CDR3nt: TGTGCTAGTGGTTTGGTACTAGCGGGGGGTGGAGAGACCCAGTACTTC
v_gene: TRBV12-5
j_gene: TRBJ2-5
len: 16
d_gene: TRBD2
abundance: many

CDR3aa: CASYGTGLNYGYTF
CDR3nt: TGTGCCAGCTACGGGACAGGGCTAAACTATGGCTACACCTTC
v_gene: TRBV2
j_gene: TRBJ1-2
len: 14
d_gene: TRBD1
abundance: once

CDR3aa: CASSWGRETQYF
CDR3nt: TGTGCCAGCAGCTGGGGGCGAGAGACCCAGTACTTC
v_gene: TRBV7-6
j_gene: TRBJ2-5
len: 12
d_gene: NA
abundance: many

CDR3aa: CSAIPGLAQPQHF
CDR3nt: TGCAGTGCTATCCCAGGGTTGGCTCAGCCCCAGCATTTT
v_gene: TRBV20-1
j_gene: TRBJ1-5
len: 13
d_gene: NA
abundance: NA

CDR3aa: CSARGLNEQFF
CDR3nt: TGCAGTGCTAGGGGCCTCAATGAGCAGTTCTTC
v_gene: TRBV20-1
j_gene: TRBJ2-1
len: 11
d_gene: NA
abundance: NA

CDR3aa: CASSLEALAGGLRDTQYF
CDR3nt: TGTGCCAGCAGCTTAGAAGCGCTAGCGGGGGGGCTAAGAGATACGCAGTATTTT
v_gene: TRBV11-2
j_gene: TRBJ2-3
len: 18
d_gene: TRBD2
abundance: NA

CDR3aa: CASSLETPSTDTQYF
CDR3nt: TGTGCCAGCAGTTTGGAGACACCGAGCACAGATACGCAGTATTTT
v_gene: TRBV27
j_gene: TRBJ2-3
len: 15
d_gene: NA
abundance: many

CDR3aa: CATSRGPDSHNSPLHF
CDR3nt: TGTGCCACCAGCAGGGGGCCGGACAGTCATAATTCACCCCTCCACTTT
v_gene: TRBV15
j_gene: TRBJ1-6
len: 16
d_gene: NA
abundance: few

CDR3aa: CASSLSAEGYEQYF
CDR3nt: TGTGCCAGCAGCTTGAGTGCAGAAGGCTACGAGCAGTACTTC
v_gene: TRBV7-9
j_gene: TRBJ2-7
len: 14
d_gene: NA
abundance: NA